One T cell receptor (beta chain) is described in this entry. Antigen unknown. The record originates from a study of T cells expressing NK-cell markers. Broader study findings: Dominance of the CD3+CD56-NKG2C+ fraction by these clonotypes also held in a handful of donors.

TCRdb re-called the 5' RACE reads and catalogs CDR3 proteins one per entry, DNA excluded. The sample spans 200,000 to 300,000 distinct CDR3 sequences; the ten largest clones claim more than 3.5%. Germline assignment: CDR1 SGHNT and CDR2 YYREEE (reference sequence). The CDR3 is made up of 17 amino acids. The clonotype was recovered from a woman between 18 and 70 years old in good health. V gene TRBV5-4 combines with J gene TRBJ2-3; TCRdb returns TRBD2, unconfirmable since there is no DNA. Sequenced input: blood T cells: a sorted CD56 or NKG2C T cell subset, CD4+ or CD8+ T cells, or bulk PBMC T cells (not recorded which). The CDR3 loop is CASSSGLAGARTDTQYF.